The clone carrying this TCR beta chain was detected a few times. As yet, its antigen is unknown. This record comes from a study of neurological immune-mediated disorders. It was blood bank volunteers in Maryland, USA who made up the healthy controls. Points from the study as a whole: HTLV-1-associated myelopathy displayed the greatest TCR clonal expansion, and multiple sclerosis exhibited the smallest, lower than that of healthy controls. No expanded-clone CDR3 amino acid sequence recurred across subjects, suggesting private TCR-beta repertoires.

The CDR3 sequence is 16 residues long. The germline CDR1 and CDR2 sequences are LNHDA and SQIVND (reference sequence). With V trimmed by 5 bases and J by 2 bases, 10 bases remained unmatched. With 10-nucleotide random UMIs, 5'RACE was used to make the cDNA. TCRdb processed the 5' RACE reads anew with MiXCR; each CDR3 protein has one entry. This sample has under 50,000 distinct CDR3 sequences, with more than 20% found just once. This TCR derives from a woman in her seventies in good health. Sequencing input: PBMCs. The rearrangement links TRBV19 to TRBJ2-3, with 7 bases fitting TRBD1. Here the CDR3 reads CASSSSGQVNTDTQYF. CDR3 DNA sequence: TGTGCCAGTAGTTCCTCTGGACAGGTTAACACAGATACGCAGTATTTT.